Presented here are 10 T cell receptor beta chains from one specimen sequenced in a study of shared clonotypes between healthy human individuals. The repertoire was sequenced with immunoSEQ multiplex PCR; TCRdb's copy has only in-frame clones and lacks some. The repertoire holds roughly 320,000 clones, with roughly 91% as singletons. Material: memory CD8+ T cells sorted from blood. Subset here: CD45RO+ cells pooled with CCR7-negative TemRA cells. The receptor source for this set is a man between 18 and 35 years old in good health.

The chain joins TRBV7-9 to TRBJ2-1, with D possibly being TRBD1 (6 bases). Germline lookup yields CDR1 SEHNR and CDR2 FQNEAQ (reference sequence). The CDR3 has 12 residues. V was trimmed by 6 bases and J by 5 bases, leaving 8 bases between them. The CDR3 is CASRQGNNEQFF. The CDR3 DNA sequence: TGTGCCAGCAGGCAGGGGAACAATGAGCAGTTCTTC.

The table lists this clone with many counts. Other DNA sequences in the same sample also yield this CDR3. This chain connects TRBV6-1 to TRBJ1-6; no firm D call. The germline V gene encodes CDR1 MNHNS and CDR2 SASEGT. V lost 8 bases and J lost 7, with 12 bases in between. CDR3 length: 13 residues. The CDR3 region has the DNA TGTGCCAGCGGTCCCCTGCTGAATTCACCCCTCCACTTT. Residues: CASGPLLNSPLHF.

The CDR3 nucleotides read TGTGCCAGCACCGACGGGGGGGCTGGCACTGAAGCTTTCTTT. Protein sequence: CASTDGGAGTEAFF. This chain connects TRBV9 to TRBJ1-1, with D maybe TRBD1 (6 bases). Per the germline V gene, CDR1 is SGDLS and CDR2 is YYNGEE. CDR3 length: 14 amino acids. The V and J ends lost 6 bases and 4 bases respectively, with 16 bases between them.

In its sample, this clone was seen a few times. One end of the junction varies from germline; a read error may be responsible. This sequence joins TRBV7-7 and TRBJ2-1; 12 bases agree with TRBD2. The germline V gene has CDR1 SSHAT and CDR2 FNYEAQ (reference sequence). This CDR3 is built from 21 residues. CDR3 nucleotides: TGTGCTAGCAGCTTAGCGAAACGGGCTAGCGGGAGGGGTAGCTCCTACAATGAGCAGTTCTTC. Its protein is CASSLAKRASGRGSSYNEQFF. Drawing the rest from reference TRBV7-7 and TRBJ2-1, the complete variable domain is GAGVSQSPRYKVTKRGQDVTLRCDPISSHATLYWYQQALGQGPEFLTYFNYEAQPDKSGLPSDRFSAERPEGSISTLTIQRTEQRDSAMYRCASSLAKRASGRGSSYNEQFFGPGTRLTVL.

The rearrangement joins TRBV10-2 to TRBJ2-3, with no clear D. CDR1 is WSHSY and CDR2 is SAAADI in the germline V gene. Trimming took 2 bases from V and 6 from J, leaving 9 bases between them. The CDR3 has 13 residues. The CDR3 DNA sequence: TGCGCCAGCAGTGAGACCGGGTGGGATACGCAGTATTTT. This translates into CASSETGWDTQYF.

The chain uses TRBV9 and TRBJ2-7, with D maybe TRBD1 (6 bases). Trimming removed 4 bases at V and 5 bases at J, with 10 bases between. The CDR3 length is 12 residues. The germline gives CDR1 SGDLS, CDR2 YYNGEE. The CDR3 region is CASSPTGNEQYF. As DNA, the CDR3 is TGTGCCAGCAGCCCAACAGGGAACGAGCAGTACTTC.

The chain couples TRBV29-1 to TRBJ1-2; 10 bases line up with TRBD1. This CDR3 is built from 15 residues. CDR1 SQVTM and CDR2 ANQGSEA come from the germline V gene. The V segment lost 7 bases and the J segment 3 bases; nucleotides outside the gene matches: 11. As DNA, the CDR3 is TGCAGCGCTGGCATGGGGACAGGGGAAGACTATGGCTACACCTTC. Translation gives CSAGMGTGEDYGYTF.

The chain employs TRBV27 and TRBJ2-7, with 11 bases identical to TRBD2. The germline V gene has CDR1 MNHEY and CDR2 SMNVEV (reference sequence). CDR3 length: 15 residues. Trimming removed 4 bases from V and 2 bases from J; junction bases left unmatched: 4. DNA for the CDR3: TGTGCCAGCAGTTCCGGGACTAGCGGAACCTACGAGCAGTACTTC. Its translation: CASSSGTSGTYEQYF.

V is TRBV25-1 and J is TRBJ2-7; D possibly corresponds to TRBD2 (6 bases). This CDR3 contains 13 residues. Trimming pared 1 base from V and 6 bases from J, leaving 10 bases between. Germline V gene lookup returns CDR1 MGHDK and CDR2 SYGVNS. CDR3 in DNA: TGTGCCAGCAGTGAATTGGGGGGACTCGAGCAGTACTTC. Translating gives CASSELGGLEQYF.

This chain links TRBV18 with TRBJ2-5; TRBD2 is a possible D gene (6 bases). CDR1 and CDR2 (germline): KGHSH, LQKENI. The CDR3 is made up of 17 amino acids. V lost 3 bases to trimming and J lost 0 bases, with 17 bases between them. CDR3 protein: CASSPVEGDIYQETQYF. The DNA of the CDR3 is TGTGCCAGCTCACCGGTGGAGGGAGATATTTACCAAGAGACCCAGTACTTC.